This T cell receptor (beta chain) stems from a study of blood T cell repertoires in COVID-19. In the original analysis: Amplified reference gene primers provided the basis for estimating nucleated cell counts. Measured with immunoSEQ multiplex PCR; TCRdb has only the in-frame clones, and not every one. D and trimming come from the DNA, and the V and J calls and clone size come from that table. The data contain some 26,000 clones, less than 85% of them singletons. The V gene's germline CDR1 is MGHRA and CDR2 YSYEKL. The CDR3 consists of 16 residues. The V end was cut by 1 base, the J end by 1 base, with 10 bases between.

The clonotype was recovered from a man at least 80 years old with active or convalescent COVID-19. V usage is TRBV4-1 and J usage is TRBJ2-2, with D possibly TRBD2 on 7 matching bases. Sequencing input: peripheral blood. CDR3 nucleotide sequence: TGCGCCAGCAGCCAAGCCGGGGGGCGGAACACCGGGGAGCTGTTTTTT. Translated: CASSQAGGRNTGELFF.